The 6 T cell receptor beta chains in this list originate from one sample, sequenced in a study of a mutant IDH1 vaccine in newly diagnosed glioma. The time point is: week 23, last vaccination. Each dose of the vaccine consisted of 300 ug of mutant IDH1 20-mer peptide, with topical imiquimod. These TCRs' antigens remain unknown. Libraries were prepared by immunoSEQ multiplex PCR; TCRdb keeps only in-frame clonotypes and omits some of them. In the table there are 35,000 to 55,000 clones, roughly 80% of which are singletons. Here the sequenced sample was PBMCs, taken from a glioma patient whose treatment included an IDH1 peptide vaccine. The origin of the receptors is a woman under 30 with glioma. Some clones in this sample may be carry-over from other donors' samples.

The chain is built from TRBV10-3 and TRBJ2-1; possibly TRBD2 for D (5 bases). The germline gives CDR1 ENHRY, CDR2 SYGVKD. The ends were cut back, 7 bases at V and 7 bases at J, with 17 bases in the middle. The CDR3 covers 14 residues. The DNA of the CDR3 is TGTGCCATCACCCCCGGGCCTAGAGGGAATGAGCAGTTCTTC. This sequence encodes CAITPGPRGNEQFF.

V gene TRBV18 combines with J gene TRBJ2-2; TRBD2 aligns across 7 bases. This CDR3 spans 15 amino acids. The V and J ends lost 3 bases and 7 bases, in that order; junction bases with no gene match: 8. In germline, CDR1 is KGHSH, CDR2 LQKENI. The CDR3 here is CASSPTTGGIGELFF. CDR3 DNA sequence: TGTGCCAGCTCACCTACTACGGGGGGAATCGGGGAGCTGTTTTTT.

This clone was found a few times. V is TRBV30 and J is TRBJ1-5; D unresolved. CDR3 size: 13 residues. Between the trimmed V and J ends, which lost 0 bases and 5 bases, there was a span of 8 bases. The germline gives CDR1 GTSNPN, CDR2 SVGIG (reference sequence). Here the CDR3 reads CAWSVLGYQPQHF. CDR3 DNA sequence: TGTGCCTGGAGTGTACTGGGTTATCAGCCCCAGCATTTT.

This chain connects TRBV9 to TRBJ2-1; 7 nucleotides align to TRBD1. V dropped 0 bases and J dropped 1; count of bases not matched to a gene: 10. This CDR3 spans 18 amino acids. Germline V lookup: CDR1 SGDLS, CDR2 YYNGEE. The CDR3 loop reads CASSVETGQLGSYNEQFF. In DNA, the CDR3 is TGTGCCAGCAGCGTAGAGACAGGGCAACTGGGTTCCTACAATGAGCAGTTCTTC.

This rearrangement joins TRBV5-1 to TRBJ1-2; 8 positions agree with TRBD1. In germline, CDR1 is SGHRS, CDR2 YFSETQ. J lost 6 bases, V lost 4 bases, and 5 bases had no gene match. This CDR3 region has 13 residues. DNA of the CDR3: TGCGCCAGCAGCCCAGGGGGCGCGGATGGCTACACCTTC. Translating gives CASSPGGADGYTF.

This clone was counted only a few times. V is TRBV6-6 and J is TRBJ1-5, with D perhaps matching TRBD1 (5 bases). The V gene's germline CDR1 is MNHNY and CDR2 SVGAGI (reference sequence). V lost 7 bases to trimming and J lost 1 base, with 11 bases between them. The CDR3 is 14 residues long. This chain's CDR3 is CASTHGGSNQPQHF. The CDR3 nucleotides are TGTGCCAGCACCCACGGGGGGAGCAATCAGCCCCAGCATTTT.